These 9 T cell receptor beta chains came from one sample sequenced in a study of shared clonotypes between healthy human individuals. Assay used: immunoSEQ multiplex PCR; TCRdb lists only in-frame clones, some missing. The data hold approximately 2,000,000 clones, with around 95% observed a single time. The naive CD8 fraction comprised CD45RO-negative cells positively selected for CCR7 and excluded terminally differentiated effector memory CD45RA+ cells. The material sequenced was naive CD8+ T cells from PBMCs. All receptors derive from a man aged 18 to 35 in good health. Some clones in this sample may be carry-over from other donors' samples.

This clone occurred once. The V gene is TRBV27, the J gene TRBJ1-2, with D maybe TRBD1 (6 bases). Between the trimmed V and J ends, which lost 0 bases and 8 bases, there was a span of 16 bases. This CDR3 is 15 amino acids long. Per the germline V gene, CDR1 is MNHEY and CDR2 is SMNVEV (reference sequence). CDR3 loop: CASSLSERGTTGYTF. CDR3 coding DNA: TGTGCCAGCAGTTTATCGGAGAGGGGGACGACCGGCTACACCTTC.

This chain connects TRBV6-1 to TRBJ2-1; D is perhaps TRBD1 (5 bases). Germline V gene lookup returns CDR1 MNHNS and CDR2 SASEGT. The germline V and J ends were trimmed by 3 bases and 0 bases, with 9 bases remaining between them. The CDR3 runs 15 residues. This CDR3 reads CASSERQSSYNEQFF. The CDR3 DNA is TGTGCCAGCAGTGAGCGACAGAGCTCCTACAATGAGCAGTTCTTC.

As DNA, the CDR3 is TGTGCCAGCCGATCCCCAGGGGTGATGCCTTCAGCTTTCTTT. Translating gives CASRSPGVMPSAFF. The chain couples TRBV18 to TRBJ1-1; D may be TRBD1 (6 bases). The length of the CDR3 is 14 residues. With 8 bases removed from V and 10 bases from J, the gap between germline ends came to 23 bases. CDR1 is KGHSH, CDR2 LQKENI, per germline.

The rearrangement uses TRBV18 and TRBJ2-7; D perhaps matches TRBD2 (6 bases). The germline V and J ends were trimmed by 2 bases and 5 bases, with 22 bases remaining between them. The CDR3 covers 17 residues. Germline lookup yields CDR1 KGHSH and CDR2 LQKENI. This chain's CDR3 is CASSPTGSPNGRNEQYF. In nucleotides, the CDR3 is TGTGCCAGCTCACCAACGGGGTCGCCCAACGGGAGAAACGAGCAGTACTTC.

V usage is TRBV27 and J usage is TRBJ1-1, with unresolved D. Per the germline V gene, CDR1 is MNHEY and CDR2 is SMNVEV (reference sequence). The CDR3 covers 13 residues. With 3 bases removed from V and 1 base from J, the gap between germline ends came to 6 bases. The DNA of the CDR3 is TGTGCCAGCAGTTTCCTACCGAACACTGAAGCTTTCTTT. It specifies CASSFLPNTEAFF.

The chain uses TRBV10-3 and TRBJ2-1; no definite D call. This CDR3 has 12 amino acids. Trimming removed 1 base at V and 6 bases at J, with 4 bases between. CDR1 and CDR2 from the germline V gene are ENHRY and SYGVKD. The CDR3 DNA reads TGTGCCATCAGTGAGTACTCCAATGAGCAGTTCTTC. Its protein is CAISEYSNEQFF.

The CDR3 region has the DNA TGTGCCAGCAGCCCAACCCAGTATAGCGGACCCTACAATGAGCAGTTCTTC. Translating it yields CASSPTQYSGPYNEQFF. The chain recombines TRBV7-3 with TRBJ2-1, with D tentatively TRBD2 (6 bases). Germline-derived CDR1 and CDR2 are SGHTA and FQGTGA. This CDR3 comprises 17 residues. V was shortened by 5 bases and J by 2 bases, with 19 bases between the two germline ends. Based on the CDR3 plus reference TRBV7-3 and TRBJ2-1, the full variable domain is GAGVSQTPSNKVTEKGKYVELRCDPISGHTALYWYRQSLGQGPEFLIYFQGTGAADDSGLPNDRFFAVRPEGSVSTLKIQRTERGDSAVYLCASSPTQYSGPYNEQFFGPGTRLTVL.

The chain carries TRBV14 and TRBJ2-1; 13 nucleotides agree with TRBD2. The CDR3 length is 15 residues. CDR1 is SGHDN and CDR2 is FVKESK in the germline V gene. J lost 6 bases, V lost 4 bases, and 3 bases had no gene match. CDR3 in DNA: TGTGCCAGCAGCCGGGGGACTAGCGGGACCAATGAGCAGTTCTTC. Its translation is CASSRGTSGTNEQFF. Looking up the rest from reference TRBV14 and TRBJ2-1 gives the full variable domain: EAGVTQFPSHSVIEKGQTVTLRCDPISGHDNLYWYRRVMGKEIKFLLHFVKESKQDESGMPNNRFLAERTGGTYSTLKVQPAELEDSGVYFCASSRGTSGTNEQFFGPGTRLTVL.

V usage is TRBV4-3 and J usage is TRBJ2-5; 7 bases are a match to TRBD1. J gave up 4 bases and V 4 bases, and 3 bases lay outside the gene matches. Germline V gene data show CDR1 as LGHNA and CDR2 as YSLEER. This CDR3 is built from 13 residues. DNA for the CDR3: TGCGCCAGCAGCCCATACAGGGGAGAGACCCAGTACTTC. Translating it yields CASSPYRGETQYF.